This T cell receptor (beta chain) stems from a study of cytomegalovirus exposure and HLA in healthy donors. This clone was detected a few times. With 60 Vbeta and 13 Jbeta primers, the PCR was carried out. Data came from immunoSEQ multiplex PCR; TCRdb stores just in-frame clones and leaves some out. The data show 130,000 to 150,000 clones, with 78% seen just once and about 2.8% held by the top ten. Germline V gene lookup returns CDR1 SGHNT and CDR2 YENEEA. CDR3 length: 13 residues. V lost 2 bases, J lost 6 bases, and 8 bases lay in between. Samples came from healthy bone marrow donors. The V and J genes are TRBV11-3 and TRBJ2-1; a possible D gene is TRBD2 (5 bases). The sequencing input was PBMCs. This TCR derives from a male donor in good health and CMV-seronegative. Here the CDR3 DNA reads TGTGCCAGCAGCTTACGGAGGTCCAATGAGCAGTTCTTC. Protein sequence: CASSLRRSNEQFF.